The 24 T cell receptor beta chains listed next were all sequenced from one sample in a study of blood T cell repertoires in COVID-19. Data came from immunoSEQ multiplex PCR; TCRdb stores just in-frame clones and leaves some out. The table records roughly 190,000 clones, approximately 87% of them present only once. What was sequenced was peripheral blood. These receptor sequences come from a man aged 18 to 29 with active or convalescent COVID-19.

The chain has TRBV13 and TRBJ1-2, with TRBD1 identical over 11 bases. Germline loops: CDR1 PRHDT, CDR2 FYEKMQ (reference sequence). The trim removed 3 bases at V and 4 bases at J, leaving 7 bases unmatched. This CDR3 comprises 16 residues. CDR3 protein: CASSFGQGAPVYGYTF. For the CDR3, the DNA is TGTGCCAGCAGCTTTGGACAGGGGGCGCCCGTCTATGGCTACACCTTC.

CDR3 sequence (DNA): TGTGCCAGCAGCATTAGGAGGGGACAGGTTATGACCGGGGAGCTGTTTTTT. This gives the protein CASSIRRGQVMTGELFF. This chain joins TRBV7-8 and TRBJ2-2, with TRBD1 identical over 8 bases. After removal of 5 bases from V and 5 bases from J, the junction contained 13 bases not matched to a gene. Germline V lookup: CDR1 SGHVS, CDR2 FQNEAQ. The CDR3 loop spans 17 amino acids.

The chain links TRBV25-1 to TRBJ1-4; the D is unclear. Trimming stripped 2 bases from V and 2 bases from J, with 12 bases between. This CDR3 spans 16 amino acids. Per germline, CDR1 MGHDK and CDR2 SYGVNS. The CDR3 sequence: CASSEEGGETNEKLFF. The DNA for the CDR3 is TGTGCCAGCAGTGAAGAAGGCGGTGAGACTAATGAAAAACTGTTTTTT.

This clone has only a few counts. The V and J genes are TRBV2 and TRBJ1-1; possible D gene TRBD1, 5 bases. Between the trimmed V and J ends, which lost 6 bases and 7 bases, there was a span of 15 bases. Germline CDR1 and CDR2: SNHLY and FYNNEI. The CDR3 consists of 13 residues. The CDR3 bases are TGTGCCAGCAGGCCGGGAGGGGTGGGTGAAGCTTTCTTT. Its protein product is CASRPGGVGEAFF. The full variable domain, completed using reference TRBV2 and TRBJ1-1, is EPEVTQTPSHQVTQMGQEVILRCVPISNHLYFYWYRQILGQKVEFLVSFYNNEISEKSEIFDDQFSVERPDGSNFTLKIRSTKLEDSAMYFCASRPGGVGEAFFGQGTRLTVV.

The V call is TRBV6-1, the J call TRBJ2-7, with a possible D match to TRBD2 (7 bases). Trimming removed 2 bases at V and 3 bases at J, with 26 bases between. The CDR3 covers 19 residues. CDR1 and CDR2 from the germline V gene are MNHNS and SASEGT. CDR3 coding DNA: TGTGCCAGCAGTGAACCGTTGGGGGGGCCATCATCTTCAATCTACGAGCAGTACGTC. Amino acid sequence: CASSEPLGGPSSSIYEQYV.

The chain has TRBV27 and TRBJ1-1; a weak D match, TRBD1 (5 bases). CDR3 size: 15 residues. Germline V gives CDR1 MNHEY, CDR2 SMNVEV (reference sequence). Trimming cost V 6 bases and J 2 bases, with 16 bases left between them. CDR3 loop: CASSPDYQGNTEAFF. CDR3 DNA sequence: TGTGCCAGCAGCCCGGACTATCAGGGCAACACTGAAGCTTTCTTT.

This chain connects TRBV3-1 (or the pseudogene TRBV3-2) to TRBJ1-1; 7 bases fit TRBD1. The CDR3 extends over 11 amino acids. The germline gives CDR1 LGHDT, CDR2 YNNKEL (reference sequence). After removal of 9 bases from V and 10 bases from J, the junction contained 8 bases not matched to a gene. CDR3 sequence (DNA): TGTGCCAGTTCCGACAGGGCGTCAGCTTTCTTT. Its protein product is CASSDRASAFF.

This clone was detected only once. This chain uses TRBV15 with TRBJ2-5; D is unresolved. The germline gives CDR1 LNHNV, CDR2 YYDKDF (reference sequence). Trimming shortened V by 9 bases and J by 7 bases, and 6 bases separated the two germline ends. The CDR3 covers 9 residues. The CDR3 DNA sequence: TGTGCCACACCAGGGACCCAGTACTTC. The encoded protein is CATPGTQYF. Supplemented by reference TRBV15 and TRBJ2-5, the full variable domain reads DAMVIQNPRYQVTQFGKPVTLSCSQTLNHNVMYWYQQKSSQAPKLLFHYYDKDFNNEADTPDNFQSRRPNTSFCFLDIRSPGLGDTAMYLCATPGTQYFGPGTRLLVL.

The chain links TRBV12-3 or TRBV12-4 to TRBJ1-1, with D unresolved. Trimming shortened V by 3 bases and J by 8 bases, and 13 bases separated the two germline ends. There are 13 residues in the CDR3. CDR3 bases: TGTGCCAGCAGTTTTGGCTCTCGCAGGGAAGCTTTCTTT. This gives the protein CASSFGSRREAFF.

J is TRBJ1-1 and V is TRBV2, with no clear D. Between the trimmed V and J ends, which lost 2 bases and 4 bases, there was a span of 11 bases. The length of the CDR3 is 14 residues. CDR1 and CDR2 from the germline V gene are SNHLY and FYNNEI. For the CDR3, the DNA is TGTGCCAGCAGTGAAATGTGGCCAGGCACTGAAGCTTTCTTT. This encodes CASSEMWPGTEAFF.

The chain couples TRBV2 to TRBJ2-7; no firm D call. This CDR3 contains 11 residues. V was shortened by 7 bases and J by 3 bases, with 7 bases between the two germline ends. The germline V gene encodes CDR1 SNHLY and CDR2 FYNNEI. In nucleotides, the CDR3 is TGTGCCAGCAAGCGTTTCTACGAGCAGTACTTC. Protein product: CASKRFYEQYF.

This rearrangement joins TRBV2 to TRBJ1-2; D uncertain. V gave up 0 bases and J gave up 8 bases, with 13 bases separating them. The CDR3 loop spans 14 amino acids. Germline lookup yields CDR1 SNHLY and CDR2 FYNNEI. The CDR3 sequence is CASSEAPTLRGYTF. CDR3 bases: TGTGCCAGCAGTGAAGCGCCCACGCTGAGAGGCTACACCTTC.

The chain combines TRBV7-8 with TRBJ1-2; possibly TRBD1 for D (6 bases). CDR1 is SGHVS and CDR2 is FQNEAQ in the germline V gene. This CDR3 contains 13 residues. The germline V and J ends were trimmed by 1 base and 3 bases, with 6 bases remaining between them. CDR3 residues: CASSLDRDYGYTF. CDR3 bases: TGTGCCAGCAGCTTAGACAGGGACTATGGCTACACCTTC.

This chain uses TRBV4-1 with TRBJ2-1, with TRBD2 matching 11 bases. The CDR3 loop spans 16 amino acids. Germline V gene sequence: CDR1 MGHRA, CDR2 YSYEKL. V was pared by 4 bases and J by 4 bases, with 6 bases of the junction left unmatched. This CDR3 reads CASSPRGLADYNEQFF. The CDR3 DNA reads as TGCGCCAGCAGCCCCAGGGGACTAGCGGATTACAATGAGCAGTTCTTC.

The chain carries TRBV27 and TRBJ1-2; the D is unclear. The CDR3 extends over 13 amino acids. The germline V gene encodes CDR1 MNHEY and CDR2 SMNVEV (reference sequence). Trimming shortened V by 3 bases and J by 0 bases, and 5 bases separated the two germline ends. The DNA of the CDR3 is TGTGCCAGCAGTTTTGGCACTAACTATGGCTACACCTTC. Protein: CASSFGTNYGYTF.

This chain links TRBV2 with TRBJ1-6, with D perhaps TRBD1 (5 bases). Per the germline V gene, CDR1 is SNHLY and CDR2 is FYNNEI. V was pared by 4 bases and J by 2 bases, with 12 bases between. The CDR3 is made up of 16 amino acids. The CDR3 loop is CASSVMRQTYNSPLHF. The CDR3, as DNA: TGTGCCAGCAGTGTCATGAGACAGACCTATAATTCACCCCTCCACTTT.

V and J are TRBV24-1 and TRBJ2-3; TRBD2 aligns across 8 bases. V lost 4 bases, J lost 3 bases, and 5 bases stayed unmatched. Per the germline V gene, CDR1 is KGHDR and CDR2 is SFDVKD. The CDR3 loop spans 15 amino acids. The CDR3 sequence: CATSDYGGATDTQYF. The CDR3 bases are TGTGCCACCAGTGACTACGGGGGGGCAACAGATACGCAGTATTTT.

The chain couples TRBV7-2 to TRBJ1-1; 8 positions match TRBD1. Germline V lookup: CDR1 SGHTA, CDR2 FQGNSA. Germline trimming cut 5 bases from V and 6 bases from J; bases unmatched to any gene: 8. The CDR3 is made up of 14 amino acids. As DNA, the CDR3 is TGTGCCAGCAGCGCTACAGGGGGGAAGTCTGAAGCTTTCTTT. Protein sequence: CASSATGGKSEAFF.

This clone showed up just once. The CDR3: CASSSWDRWGTEAFF. The CDR3 DNA reads TGTGCCAGCAGCTCTTGGGACAGATGGGGCACTGAAGCTTTCTTT. The rearrangement joins TRBV7-2 to TRBJ1-1; TRBD1 matches at 7 bases. V dropped 4 bases and J dropped 4; count of bases not matched to a gene: 9. The germline gives CDR1 SGHTA, CDR2 FQGNSA. The CDR3 runs to 15 residues.

This clone was seen a few times. The rearrangement uses TRBV2 and TRBJ1-6; 11 bases agree with TRBD1. Germline CDR1 SNHLY, CDR2 FYNNEI. The CDR3 totals 13 residues. After removal of 8 bases from V and 7 bases from J, the junction contained 1 base not matched to a gene. The CDR3 DNA sequence: TGTGCCAGCCGGGACAGGGGGAATTCACCCCTCCACTTT. This translates into CASRDRGNSPLHF.

Worth noting for this clone: Other DNA variants within this sample encode the same CDR3. The genes are TRBV15 and TRBJ1-4; 8 bases fit TRBD1. Looked up from germline, CDR1 is LNHNV and CDR2 is YYDKDF (reference sequence). This CDR3 region has 14 residues. V was pared by 6 bases and J by 3 bases, with 3 bases of the junction left unmatched. The CDR3 reads CATRDRGPNEKLFF. Written as DNA, the CDR3 is TGTGCCACCAGAGACAGGGGACCTAATGAAAAACTGTTTTTT.

The rearrangement links TRBV4-2 to TRBJ1-2, with 7 bases identical to TRBD1. The CDR3 sequence is 15 residues long. Losses at the gene ends were 0 bases for V and 6 bases for J; bases not matched to a gene: 7. Germline loops: CDR1 LGHNA, CDR2 YNFKEQ. DNA of the CDR3: TGTGCCAGCAGCCAAGATATCCGGGGGACAGATGGCTACACCTTC. Translated, it gives CASSQDIRGTDGYTF.

This clone was counted once. V gene TRBV23-1 combines with J gene TRBJ1-2; D may be TRBD1 (5 bases). TRBV23-1 is an ORF for which the function is uncertain. CDR3 length: 15 amino acids. Trimming removed 3 bases at V and 5 bases at J, with 16 bases between. CDR3 nucleotide sequence: TGCGCCAGCAGTCAGGTGCGGGGGAGCTTATATGGCTACACCTTC. The encoded protein is CASSQVRGSLYGYTF.

The chain uses TRBV7-2 and TRBJ1-1; D is possibly TRBD1 (5 bases). Germline CDR1 SGHTA, CDR2 FQGNSA. Trimming removed 1 base at V and 7 bases at J, with 7 bases between. The CDR3 has 12 residues. The CDR3 sequence: CASSLGTGEAFF. For the CDR3, the DNA is TGTGCCAGCAGCTTAGGTACAGGTGAAGCTTTCTTT.